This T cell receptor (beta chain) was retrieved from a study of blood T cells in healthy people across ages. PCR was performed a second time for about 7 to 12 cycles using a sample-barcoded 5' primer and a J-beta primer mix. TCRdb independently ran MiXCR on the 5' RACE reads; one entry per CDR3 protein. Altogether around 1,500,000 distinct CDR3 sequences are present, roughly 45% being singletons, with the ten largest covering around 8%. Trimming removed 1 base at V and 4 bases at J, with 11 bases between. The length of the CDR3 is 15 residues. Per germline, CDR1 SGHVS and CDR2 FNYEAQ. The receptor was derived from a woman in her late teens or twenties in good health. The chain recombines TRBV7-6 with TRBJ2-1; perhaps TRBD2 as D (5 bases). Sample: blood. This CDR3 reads CASSLVPGTYNEQFF. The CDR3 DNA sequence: TGTGCCAGCAGCTTAGTACCGGGAACTTACAATGAGCAGTTCTTC.